A selection of T cell receptor beta chains follows, all from one sample in a study of shared T cell receptors in the human thymus. This table comes from immunoSEQ multiplex PCR, and its TCRdb copy is limited to in-frame clones, with some not included. The sample holds roughly 710,000 clones, over 75% seen once. The data also belong to a second study, concerning human thymus T cells.

Sample: thymocytes. Receptors were obtained from a girl under three years old with a congenital heart defect. Both conserved end residues are part of each CDR3. A D gene is named only where the DNA matches it firmly. Clone size appears in some rows only: once, few, many, or a class for an expanded clone.

17 | TRBD2 | . | TRBJ2-5 | TRBV5-4 | CASSLGLAGGPRETQYF | TGTGCCAGCAGCTTGGGGCTAGCGGGGGGGCCACGGGAGACCCAGTACTTC
17 | TRBD2 | . | TRBJ2-7 | TRBV7-2 | CASSLAGRTRSYYEQYF | TGTGCCAGCAGCTTAGCCGGGCGGACTAGGTCATACTACGAGCAGTACTTC
16 | . | . | TRBJ2-1 | TRBV6-4 | CASSDSKTESYNEQFF | TGTGCCAGCAGTGACTCTAAGACGGAGTCCTACAATGAGCAGTTCTTC
15 | . | . | TRBJ1-1 | TRBV15 | CATSTIHQGRTEAFF | TGTGCCACCAGCACAATTCATCAGGGTCGCACTGAAGCTTTCTTT
12 | . | . | TRBJ1-1 | TRBV7-9 | CASSLWGLEAFF | TGTGCCAGCAGCTTATGGGGGCTGGAAGCTTTCTTT
14 | . | . | TRBJ2-1 | TRBV27 | CASKGLATYNEQFF | TGTGCCAGCAAGGGGCTCGCGACCTACAATGAGCAGTTCTTC
16 | . | . | TRBJ2-1 | TRBV27 | CASSRGGDPSYNEQFF | TGTGCCAGCAGCCGCGGAGGGGACCCCTCCTACAATGAGCAGTTCTTC
16 | TRBD2 | . | TRBJ2-5 | TRBV27 | CASSLEVAGALETQYF | TGTGCCAGCAGTCTGGAGGTAGCGGGGGCCCTAGAGACCCAGTACTTC
15 | TRBD1 | . | TRBJ2-1 | TRBV27 | CASQCIGTGDNEQFF | TGTGCCAGCCAATGCATAGGGACAGGGGACAATGAGCAGTTCTTC
17 | . | . | TRBJ2-1 | TRBV2 | CASSEAPADSRDNEQFF | TGTGCCAGCAGTGAAGCCCCCGCCGACAGCAGGGACAATGAGCAGTTCTTC
14 | . | . | TRBJ1-1 | TRBV6-5 | CASSRPRGTLKAFF | TGTGCCAGCAGTCGCCCGCGGGGTACTTTGAAAGCTTTCTTT
14 | TRBD2 | . | TRBJ2-7 | TRBV9 | CASSVGLADYEQYF | TGTGCCAGCAGCGTCGGACTAGCGGACTACGAGCAGTACTTC
15 | TRBD1 | . | TRBJ1-5 | TRBV30 | CAWSSDRGLNQPQHF | TGTGCCTGGAGTTCGGACAGGGGCCTTAATCAGCCCCAGCATTTT
14 | TRBD1 | . | TRBJ1-2 | TRBV5-4 | CASSWDRDGFGYTF | TGTGCCAGCAGCTGGGACAGGGACGGTTTTGGCTACACCTTC
18 | TRBD1 | . | TRBJ1-3 | TRBV19 | CASSMNWTGKSSGNTIYF | TGTGCCAGTAGTATGAACTGGACAGGGAAAAGCTCTGGAAACACCATATATTTT
14 | TRBD1 | . | TRBJ2-1 | TRBV5-6 | CASSSRQGANEQFF | TGTGCCAGCAGCTCGCGACAGGGGGCGAATGAGCAGTTCTTC
18 | . | . | TRBJ2-5 | TRBV19 | CASSIRRPRRVEQETQYF | TGTGCCAGTAGTATACGGAGACCCAGGAGGGTGGAACAAGAGACCCAGTACTTC
15 | TRBD1 | . | TRBJ2-3 | TRBV6-6 | CASSLRQGGKDTQYF | TGTGCCAGCAGCCTCCGACAGGGCGGTAAGGATACGCAGTATTTT
14 | TRBD1 | . | TRBJ2-3 | TRBV9 | CASSPQDRVGTQYF | TGTGCCAGCAGCCCTCAAGACAGGGTGGGTACGCAGTATTTT
13 | . | . | TRBJ1-1 | TRBV7-2 | CASSLDLNTEAFF | TGTGCCAGCAGCTTAGACTTGAACACTGAAGCTTTCTTT
16 | TRBD1 | . | TRBJ2-1 | TRBV27 | CASSSETGTAHNEQFF | TGTGCCAGCAGTTCCGAGACCGGGACAGCACACAATGAGCAGTTCTTC
13 | . | . | TRBJ1-2 | TRBV10-3 | CAISEFRGNGYTF | TGTGCCATCAGTGAATTTAGGGGAAATGGCTACACCTTC
17 | . | . | TRBJ1-6 | TRBV14 | CASSQVSRGQFNSPLHF | TGTGCCAGCAGCCAAGTGAGCCGCGGGCAGTTCAATTCACCCCTCCACTTT
13 | . | . | TRBJ2-5 | TRBV27 | CASSPMGPRTQYF | TGTGCCAGCAGTCCCATGGGCCCCAGGACCCAGTACTTC
15 | TRBD2 | . | TRBJ2-7 | TRBV28 | CASTKPAGGEYEQYF | TGTGCCAGCACCAAACCTGCGGGGGGGGAATACGAGCAGTACTTC
15 | . | . | TRBJ2-2 | TRBV27 | CASSLYGPNTGELFF | TGTGCCAGCAGTTTATACGGTCCAAACACCGGGGAGCTGTTTTTT
17 | . | . | TRBJ1-6 | TRBV5-4 | CASSLRSRGSYNSPLHF | TGTGCCAGCAGCTTGAGATCCCGCGGCTCCTATAATTCACCCCTCCACTTT
14 | . | . | TRBJ1-6 | TRBV5-4 | CASSFRPRNSPLHF | TGTGCCAGCAGCTTCAGGCCACGGAATTCACCCCTCCACTTT
16 | TRBD2 | . | TRBJ2-2 | TRBV15 | CATSRGLAGGRGELFF | TGTGCCACCAGCAGGGGACTAGCGGGGGGGCGTGGGGAGCTGTTTTTT
16 | TRBD1 | . | TRBJ2-7 | TRBV5-5 | CASSLPKTGEKDEQYF | TGTGCCAGCAGCTTGCCAAAAACAGGGGAGAAGGACGAGCAGTACTTC
18 | TRBD2 | . | TRBJ2-1 | TRBV4-1 | CASSQDKRRGLADNEQFF | TGCGCCAGCAGCCAAGATAAACGTAGAGGGCTAGCGGACAATGAGCAGTTCTTC
12 | . | few | TRBJ1-5 | TRBV10-2 | CASRADNQPQHF | TGCGCCAGCAGGGCCGATAATCAGCCCCAGCATTTT
12 | . | . | TRBJ2-3 | TRBV29-1 | CSVDQDFVAGYF | TGCAGCGTTGACCAGGACTTTGTCGCAGGGTATTTT
15 | TRBD2 | . | TRBJ2-7 | TRBV4-1 | CASSRGSGVSYEQYF | TGCGCCAGCAGCCGGGGGAGCGGGGTCTCCTACGAGCAGTACTTC
14 | . | . | TRBJ1-2 | TRBV28 | CASSLFRREHGYTF | TGTGCCAGCAGTTTATTCCGGCGGGAGCATGGCTACACCTTC
17 | TRBD1 | . | TRBJ2-7 | TRBV5-1 | CASSYPPAGTGTYEQYF | TGCGCCAGCAGTTACCCCCCCGCCGGGACAGGGACCTACGAGCAGTACTTC
16 | . | . | TRBJ1-5 | TRBV10-1 | CASSPGWGGLSQPQHF | TGCGCCAGCAGTCCCGGGTGGGGGGGATTAAGTCAGCCCCAGCATTTT
16 | . | . | TRBJ1-1 | TRBV19 | CASSTSGTIMNTEAFF | TGTGCCAGTAGTACCTCCGGGACAATAATGAACACTGAAGCTTTCTTT
16 | . | . | TRBJ1-4 | TRBV11-2 | CASSAGRQGPNEKLFF | TGTGCCAGCAGCGCTGGGCGCCAGGGCCCTAATGAAAAACTGTTTTTT
17 | TRBD2 | . | TRBJ2-1 | TRBV7-6 | CASSLALREGTNNEQFF | TGTGCCAGCAGCTTAGCGCTGCGGGAGGGGACCAACAATGAGCAGTTCTTC
13 | TRBD1 | . | TRBJ2-7 | TRBV18 | CASSLTGDYEQYF | TGTGCCAGCTCACTGACAGGGGATTACGAGCAGTACTTC
15 | . | . | TRBJ1-1 | TRBV6-1 | CASSEVGQLNTEAFF | TGTGCCAGCAGTGAAGTGGGGCAGCTGAACACTGAAGCTTTCTTT
15 | . | . | TRBJ2-7 | TRBV10-2 | CASSETDKPIYEQYF | TGCGCCAGCAGTGAGACGGACAAGCCCATCTACGAGCAGTACTTC
18 | TRBD1 | once | TRBJ1-1 | TRBV2 | CASSEASTGYVGGFEAFF | TGTGCCAGCAGTGAAGCCTCGACAGGGTACGTCGGAGGGTTTGAAGCTTTCTTT
13 | TRBD1 | . | TRBJ1-2 | TRBV28 | CASRKQGYRGYTF | TGTGCCAGCCGCAAACAGGGGTATCGTGGCTACACCTTC
15 | TRBD1 | . | TRBJ1-2 | TRBV2 | CASSIWPGQGYGYTF | TGTGCCAGCAGTATATGGCCGGGACAGGGATATGGCTACACCTTC
15 | TRBD1 | once | TRBJ2-4 | TRBV10-3 | CAISDHRTGEYIQYF | TGTGCCATCAGTGATCACCGAACAGGGGAGTATATTCAGTACTTC
16 | . | . | TRBJ1-4 | TRBV7-2 | CASSPHRGGDAEKLFF | TGTGCCAGCAGCCCCCATAGGGGAGGGGACGCAGAAAAACTGTTTTTT
15 | . | . | TRBJ2-1 | TRBV9 | CASSVGGGDGDEQFF | TGTGCCAGCAGCGTAGGAGGCGGGGATGGGGATGAGCAGTTCTTC
14 | . | . | TRBJ2-5 | TRBV5-6 | CASSPYRGGETQYF | TGTGCCAGCAGCCCGTACAGGGGGGGGGAGACCCAGTACTTC
13 | . | once | TRBJ1-2 | TRBV7-8 | CASSLAQSYGYTF | TGTGCCAGCAGCTTAGCACAGTCCTATGGCTACACCTTC
17 | TRBD1 | once | TRBJ2-1 | TRBV27 | CASSLSWGQGAHNEQFF | TGTGCCAGCAGTTTAAGTTGGGGACAGGGGGCGCACAATGAGCAGTTCTTC